This paragraph reports one T cell receptor beta chain. What it binds is unknown. Profiled with immunoSEQ multiplex PCR; TCRdb holds only in-frame clones, not every one. Of about 400,000 clones in the sample, roughly 85% were seen once. This sample stems from a study of Ad26.COV2.S vaccination and SARS-CoV-2 variants. For the study at large: Trial arm assignment for the donor was COV1001 Ad26.COV2.S.

CDR3 length: 15 amino acids. Looked up from germline, CDR1 is MNHEY and CDR2 is SVGAGI. The V and J ends lost 2 bases and 8 bases respectively, with 18 bases between them. Overall study results and limits: Substantial post-vaccination breadth of spike-specific CD8+ and CD4+ T cell responses was reported. Responses of T cells in total may have been underestimated by the TCR breadth and depth analyses.

The treatment is: around 19 received Ad26.COV2.S at low or high dose, single or two shots; about 5 received placebo; per-sample allocation not given. Samples were taken on day 63 after the first vaccine or placebo injection. J is TRBJ1-2 and V is TRBV6-5, with D unclear. This sequence was found in a person between 18 and 60 years old who received the Ad26.COV2.S COVID-19 vaccine or a placebo. The source was peripheral blood, collected in a trial of Ad26.COV2.S vaccine versus placebo. CDR3 loop: CASSYTPQRDEGYTF. The DNA of the CDR3 is TGTGCCAGCAGTTACACCCCACAGAGGGATGAGGGCTACACCTTC.